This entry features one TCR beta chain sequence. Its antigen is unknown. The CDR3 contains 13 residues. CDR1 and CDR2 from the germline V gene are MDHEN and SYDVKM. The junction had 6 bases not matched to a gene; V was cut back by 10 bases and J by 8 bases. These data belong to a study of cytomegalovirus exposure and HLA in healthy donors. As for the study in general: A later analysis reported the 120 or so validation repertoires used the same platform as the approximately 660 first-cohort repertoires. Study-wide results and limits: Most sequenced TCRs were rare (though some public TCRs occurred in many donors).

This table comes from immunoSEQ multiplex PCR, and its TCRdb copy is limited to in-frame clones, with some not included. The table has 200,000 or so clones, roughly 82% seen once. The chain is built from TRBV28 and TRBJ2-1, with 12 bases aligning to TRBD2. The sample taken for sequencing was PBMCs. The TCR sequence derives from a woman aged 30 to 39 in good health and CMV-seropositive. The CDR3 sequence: CATGLAGNDEQFF. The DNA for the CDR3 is TGTGCCACTGGACTAGCGGGAAACGATGAGCAGTTCTTC.